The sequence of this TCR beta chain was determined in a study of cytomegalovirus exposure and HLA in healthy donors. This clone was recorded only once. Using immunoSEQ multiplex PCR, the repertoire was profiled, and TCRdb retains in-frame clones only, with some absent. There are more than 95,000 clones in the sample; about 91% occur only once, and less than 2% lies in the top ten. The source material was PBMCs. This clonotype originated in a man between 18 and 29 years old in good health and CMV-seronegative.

The CDR3 nucleotides are TGTGCCAGCAGTGAGACTAGCGGGAGATACGAGCAGTACTTC. It is translated as CASSETSGRYEQYF. V and J are TRBV6-1 and TRBJ2-7, with 12 positions matching TRBD2. The trim removed 3 bases at V and 4 bases at J, leaving 1 base unmatched. This CDR3 is built from 14 residues. Per the germline V gene, CDR1 is MNHNS and CDR2 is SASEGT.